This section outlines one T cell receptor (beta chain) sequence together with its context. Its specificity is not known. The data were taken from a study of cytomegalovirus exposure and HLA in healthy donors. Researchers ran the PCR with 60 Vbeta and 13 Jbeta primers. TCRdb keeps only in-frame clones here, not all; method: immunoSEQ multiplex PCR. The repertoire holds roughly 120,000 clones, with around three quarters as singletons. General observations from the study: Cytomegalovirus status was reportedly diagnosed by the classifier with high specificity and sensitivity. Later work found most CMV-associated TCR beta chains apparently HLA-restricted.

This CDR3 comprises 14 residues. Germline CDR1 and CDR2: MNHNY and SVGAGI (reference sequence). Trimming removed 2 bases from V and 3 bases from J, with 11 bases in between. The V gene is TRBV6-6, the J gene TRBJ2-7, with no clear D. Material: PBMCs. The source of this sequence is a man aged 18 to 35 in good health and CMV-seronegative. The CDR3 sequence: CASSYIEQFYEQYF. For the CDR3, the DNA is TGTGCCAGCAGTTACATCGAACAGTTCTACGAGCAGTACTTC.